Below, one TCR beta chain is given with its context. Its antigen is not known. V gave up 7 bases and J gave up 5 bases; unmatched junction bases: 5. The CDR3 extends over 14 amino acids. Germline-derived CDR1 and CDR2 are GTSNPN and SVGIG (reference sequence). This entry comes from a study of cytomegalovirus exposure and HLA in healthy donors. Across the whole study: About 77 million unique TCRs from HLA-typed donors made up an early data release.

Overall study results and limits: Researchers had no immune exposure information except CMV serostatus available. TRBV6-2, TRBV6-3 and other indistinguishable V segments were excluded. The study listed some 160 cytomegalovirus-associated TCR beta chains.

PCR used 60 Vbeta primers and 13 Jbeta primers. Data came from immunoSEQ multiplex PCR; TCRdb stores just in-frame clones and leaves some out. This sample has around 180,000 clones; 84% occur once, and the top ten carry around 5%. The source material was PBMCs. The chain employs TRBV30 and TRBJ2-1, with 13 bases aligning to TRBD2. This TCR was recovered from a girl under 18 in good health and CMV-seropositive. The CDR3 DNA reads TGTGCCTTGAAACTAGCGGGGGGGCACAATGAGCAGTTCTTC. It encodes CALKLAGGHNEQFF.